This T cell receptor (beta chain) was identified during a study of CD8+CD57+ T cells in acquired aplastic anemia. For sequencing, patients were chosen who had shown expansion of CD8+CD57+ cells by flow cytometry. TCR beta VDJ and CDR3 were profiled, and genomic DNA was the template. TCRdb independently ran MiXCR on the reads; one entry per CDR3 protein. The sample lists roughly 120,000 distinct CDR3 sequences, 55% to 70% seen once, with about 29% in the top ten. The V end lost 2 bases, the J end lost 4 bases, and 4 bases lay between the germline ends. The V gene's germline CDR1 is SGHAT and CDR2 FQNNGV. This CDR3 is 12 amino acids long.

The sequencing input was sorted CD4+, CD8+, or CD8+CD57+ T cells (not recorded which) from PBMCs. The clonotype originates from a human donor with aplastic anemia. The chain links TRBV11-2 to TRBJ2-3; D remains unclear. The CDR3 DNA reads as TGTGCCAGCAGCTTAAGGGCAGATACGCAGTATTTT. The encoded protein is CASSLRADTQYF.